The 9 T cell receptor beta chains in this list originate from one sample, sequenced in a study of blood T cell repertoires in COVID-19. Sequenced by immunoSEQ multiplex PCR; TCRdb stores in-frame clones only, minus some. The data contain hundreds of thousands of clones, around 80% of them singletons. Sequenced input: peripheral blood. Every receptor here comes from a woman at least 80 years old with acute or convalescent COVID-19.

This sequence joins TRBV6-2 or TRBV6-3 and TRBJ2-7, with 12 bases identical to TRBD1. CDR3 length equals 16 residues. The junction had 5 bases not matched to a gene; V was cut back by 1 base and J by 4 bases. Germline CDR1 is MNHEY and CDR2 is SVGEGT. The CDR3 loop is CASSYFAGQGAYEQYF. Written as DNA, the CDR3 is TGTGCCAGCAGTTACTTCGCGGGACAGGGGGCATACGAGCAGTACTTC.

The CDR3 nucleotides read TGTGCCAGCTCACCCGCTCCTTGGACTAGCGGGAGAGCCAAAAACATTCAGTACTTC. Translated, it gives CASSPAPWTSGRAKNIQYF. V usage is TRBV18 and J usage is TRBJ2-4; 13 bases fit TRBD2. The CDR3 has 19 residues. The V and J ends lost 3 bases and 0 bases, in that order; junction bases with no gene match: 8. Germline CDR1 is KGHSH and CDR2 is LQKENI.

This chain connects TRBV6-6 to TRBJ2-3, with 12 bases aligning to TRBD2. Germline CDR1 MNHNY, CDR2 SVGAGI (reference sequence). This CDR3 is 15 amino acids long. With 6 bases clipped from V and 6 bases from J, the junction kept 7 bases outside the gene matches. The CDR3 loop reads CASRLAGGSADTQYF. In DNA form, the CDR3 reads TGTGCCAGCAGACTAGCGGGAGGATCTGCGGATACGCAGTATTTT.

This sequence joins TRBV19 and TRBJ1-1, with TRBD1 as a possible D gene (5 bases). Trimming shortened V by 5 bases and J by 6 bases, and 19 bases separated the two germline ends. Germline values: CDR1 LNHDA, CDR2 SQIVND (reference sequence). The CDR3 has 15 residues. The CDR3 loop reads CASSSYAIRDSEAFF. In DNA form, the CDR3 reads TGTGCCAGTAGTTCCTACGCCATCCGGGACTCTGAAGCTTTCTTT.

Written as DNA, the CDR3 is TGTGCCAGCAGGTCCGCAGGGCAGGGCTACACCTTC. Protein sequence: CASRSAGQGYTF. This chain uses TRBV28 with TRBJ1-2; tentatively, D is TRBD1 (5 bases). The germline V gene has CDR1 MDHEN and CDR2 SYDVKM. This CDR3 is 12 amino acids long. Between the trimmed V and J ends, which lost 6 bases and 8 bases, there was a span of 13 bases.

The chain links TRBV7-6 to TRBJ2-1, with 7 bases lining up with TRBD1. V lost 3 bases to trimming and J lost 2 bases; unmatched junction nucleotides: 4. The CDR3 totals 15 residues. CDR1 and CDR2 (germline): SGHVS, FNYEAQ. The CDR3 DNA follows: TGTGCCAGCAGCTTTGATCAGGGGGCCTACAATGAGCAGTTCTTC. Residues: CASSFDQGAYNEQFF. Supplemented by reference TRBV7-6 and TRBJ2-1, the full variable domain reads GAGVSQSPRYKVTKRGQDVALRCDPISGHVSLYWYRQALGQGPEFLTYFNYEAQQDKSGLPNDRFSAERPEGSISTLTIQRTEQRDSAMYRCASSFDQGAYNEQFFGPGTRLTVL.

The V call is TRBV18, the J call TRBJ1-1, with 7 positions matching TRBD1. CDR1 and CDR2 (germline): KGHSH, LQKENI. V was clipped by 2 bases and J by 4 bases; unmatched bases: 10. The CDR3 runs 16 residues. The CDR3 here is CASSPSLDRAATEAFF. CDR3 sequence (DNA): TGTGCCAGCTCACCATCTCTTGACAGGGCAGCCACTGAAGCTTTCTTT.

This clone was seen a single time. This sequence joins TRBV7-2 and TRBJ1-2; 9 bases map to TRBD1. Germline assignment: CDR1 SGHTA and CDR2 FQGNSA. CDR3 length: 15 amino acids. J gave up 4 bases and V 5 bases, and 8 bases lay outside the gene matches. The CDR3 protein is CASSARDRVGYGYTF. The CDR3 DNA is TGTGCCAGCAGCGCCCGGGACAGGGTCGGCTATGGCTACACCTTC.

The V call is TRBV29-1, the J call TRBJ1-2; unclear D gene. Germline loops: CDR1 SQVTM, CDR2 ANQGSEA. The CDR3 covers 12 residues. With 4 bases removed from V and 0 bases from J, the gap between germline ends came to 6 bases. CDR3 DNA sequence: TGCAGCGTTGGAACAACTAACTATGGCTACACCTTC. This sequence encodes CSVGTTNYGYTF.